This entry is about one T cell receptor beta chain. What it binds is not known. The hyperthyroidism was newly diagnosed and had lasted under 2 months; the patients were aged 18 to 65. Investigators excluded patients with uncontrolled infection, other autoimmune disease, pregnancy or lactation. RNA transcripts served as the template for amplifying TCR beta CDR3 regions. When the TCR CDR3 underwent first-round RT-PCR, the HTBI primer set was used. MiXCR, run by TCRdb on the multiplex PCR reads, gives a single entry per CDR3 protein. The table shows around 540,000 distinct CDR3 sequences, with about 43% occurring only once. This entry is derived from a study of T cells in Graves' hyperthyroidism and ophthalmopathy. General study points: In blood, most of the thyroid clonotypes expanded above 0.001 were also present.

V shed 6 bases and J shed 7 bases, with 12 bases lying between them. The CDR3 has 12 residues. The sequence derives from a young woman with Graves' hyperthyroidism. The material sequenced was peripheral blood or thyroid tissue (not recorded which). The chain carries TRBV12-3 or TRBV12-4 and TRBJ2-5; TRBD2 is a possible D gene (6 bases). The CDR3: CASSAKGGTQYF. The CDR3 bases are TGTGCCAGCAGCGCTAAGGGAGGGACCCAGTACTTC.